This TCR beta chain is from a study of OX40 agonist ivuxolimab in advanced cancers. V was shortened by 1 base and J by 7 bases, with 10 bases between the two germline ends. Germline V gene sequence: CDR1 SGHAT, CDR2 FQNNGV. The CDR3 has 14 residues. The protocol was immunoSEQ multiplex PCR, while the TCRdb copy is restricted to in-frame clones and leaves out a portion. The sample includes more than 45,000 clones, 80% to 90% of them seen just once. The rearrangement links TRBV11-2 to TRBJ2-2, with D maybe TRBD2 (5 bases). Sequencing used CD4+ or CD8+ T cells sorted from blood, obtained in a trial of the OX40 agonist ivuxolimab. This receptor was taken from an adult with an advanced solid tumor such as melanoma, head and neck, liver or kidney cancer. CDR3 nucleotides: TGTGCCAGCAGCTTAGCAGGACTGATCGGGGAGCTGTTTTTT. This encodes CASSLAGLIGELFF. Together with reference TRBV11-2 and TRBJ2-2, the CDR3 gives the full variable domain: EAGVAQSPRYKIIEKRQSVAFWCNPISGHATLYWYQQILGQGPKLLIQFQNNGVVDDSQLPKDRFSAERLKGVDSTLKIQPAKLEDSAVYLCASSLAGLIGELFFGEGSRLTVL.